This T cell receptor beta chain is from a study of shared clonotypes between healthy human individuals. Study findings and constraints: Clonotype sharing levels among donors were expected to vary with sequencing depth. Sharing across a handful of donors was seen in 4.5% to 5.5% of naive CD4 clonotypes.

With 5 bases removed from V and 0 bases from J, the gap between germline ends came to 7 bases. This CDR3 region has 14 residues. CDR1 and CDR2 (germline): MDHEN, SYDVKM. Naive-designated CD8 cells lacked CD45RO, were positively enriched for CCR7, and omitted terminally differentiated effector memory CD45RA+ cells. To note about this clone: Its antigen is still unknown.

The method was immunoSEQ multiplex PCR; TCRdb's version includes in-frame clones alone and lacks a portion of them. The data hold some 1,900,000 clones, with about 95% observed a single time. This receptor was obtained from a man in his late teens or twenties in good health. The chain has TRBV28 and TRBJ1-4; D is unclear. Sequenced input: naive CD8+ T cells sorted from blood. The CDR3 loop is CASSHDTTNEKLFF. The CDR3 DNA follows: TGTGCCAGCAGTCACGATACAACTAATGAAAAACTGTTTTTT.